Following are 2 T cell receptor beta chains from one sample sequenced in a study of CXCR3-negative and CXCR3-positive naive CD8 T cells. Via 5' RACE with UMI labels, TRB cDNA libraries were prepared. TCRdb reprocessed the 5' RACE reads and keeps a single row for each CDR3 protein, giving no DNA. In total, the table holds just over 60,000 distinct CDR3 sequences. The specimen sequenced was naive CXCR3- CD8+ T cells from blood. The subset here: CD45RO-CCR7+CD27+CD95- naive CD8+ T cells lacking CXCR3 (TNR3-). These receptors originate from a human donor in good health. Some clones in this sample may be carry-over from other donors' samples.

The chain has TRBV7-6 and TRBJ2-4; the D call from TCRdb, TRBD1, cannot be confirmed without DNA. The germline CDR1 and CDR2 sequences are SGHVS and FNYEAQ. The CDR3 is 17 residues long. CDR3 protein: CASSLGRDSLAKNIQYF.

CDR3 amino acids: CSASGGAFSYEQYF. The V call is TRBV20-1, the J call TRBJ2-7; TCRdb names TRBD1, which stays unverified in the absence of DNA. The germline gives CDR1 DFQATT, CDR2 SNEGSKA (reference sequence). The CDR3 is 14 amino acids.